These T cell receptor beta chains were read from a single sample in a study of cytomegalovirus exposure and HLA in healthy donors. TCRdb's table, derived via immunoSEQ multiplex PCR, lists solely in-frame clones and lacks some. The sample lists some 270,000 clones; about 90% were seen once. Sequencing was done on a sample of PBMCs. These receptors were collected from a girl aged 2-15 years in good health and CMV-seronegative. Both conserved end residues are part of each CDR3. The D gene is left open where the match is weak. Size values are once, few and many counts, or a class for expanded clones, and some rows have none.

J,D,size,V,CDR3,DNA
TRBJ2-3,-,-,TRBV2,CASSSTDTQYF,TGTGCCAGCAGCTCTACAGATACGCAGTATTTT
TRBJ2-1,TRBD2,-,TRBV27,CASSWTSGSYNEQFF,TGTGCCAGCAGTTGGACTAGCGGGAGTTACAATGAGCAGTTCTTC
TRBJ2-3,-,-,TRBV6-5,CASSYQGRADTQYF,TGTGCCAGCAGTTACCAGGGGAGGGCAGATACGCAGTATTTT
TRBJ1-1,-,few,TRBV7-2,CASSLAYIKTEAFF,TGTGCCAGCAGCTTAGCGTACATAAAAACTGAAGCTTTCTTT
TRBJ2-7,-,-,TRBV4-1,CASSQVVTGTYEQYF,TGCGCCAGCAGCCAAGTAGTGACGGGAACCTACGAGCAGTACTTC
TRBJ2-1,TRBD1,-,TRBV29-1,CSVENRGIEQFF,TGCAGCGTTGAAAACAGGGGGATTGAGCAGTTCTTC
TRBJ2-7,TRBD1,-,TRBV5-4,CASSSGTGAFEQYF,TGTGCCAGCAGCTCAGGGACAGGGGCCTTTGAGCAGTACTTC
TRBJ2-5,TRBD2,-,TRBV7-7,CASTPKREGLPSQETQYF,TGTGCCAGCACCCCGAAGCGGGAGGGCCTTCCCAGCCAAGAGACCCAGTACTTC
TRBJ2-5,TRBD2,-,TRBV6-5,CASTSSGGAGETQYF,TGTGCCAGCACCTCTAGCGGGGGGGCCGGGGAGACCCAGTACTTC
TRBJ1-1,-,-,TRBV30,CAWRDSMNTEAFF,TGTGCCTGGAGGGACAGCATGAACACTGAAGCTTTCTTT
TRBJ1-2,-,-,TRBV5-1,CASSLWEGSANYGYTF,TGCGCCAGCAGCTTGTGGGAGGGGTCCGCTAACTATGGCTACACCTTC
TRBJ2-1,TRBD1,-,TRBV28,CASSLGTGGYNEQFF,TGTGCCAGCAGTTTGGGGACAGGGGGATACAATGAGCAGTTCTTC
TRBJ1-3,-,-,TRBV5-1,CARRGTGNTIYF,TGCGCCCGCCGGGGGACTGGAAACACCATATATTTT
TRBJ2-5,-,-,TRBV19,CASSRSGPWETQYF,TGTGCCAGTAGCCGGAGCGGGCCCTGGGAGACCCAGTACTTC
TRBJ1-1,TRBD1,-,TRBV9,CASSPRGLNTEAFF,TGTGCCAGCAGCCCCAGGGGGTTGAACACTGAAGCTTTCTTT
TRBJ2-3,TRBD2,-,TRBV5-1,CASSPSRGLATDTQYF,TGCGCCAGCAGCCCCAGCCGGGGACTAGCAACAGATACGCAGTATTTT
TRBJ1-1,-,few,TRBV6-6,CASRTRGSNTEAFF,TGTGCCAGCAGAACGCGAGGGTCGAACACTGAAGCTTTCTTT
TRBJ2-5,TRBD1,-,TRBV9,CASSVGKGAGWETQYF,TGTGCCAGCAGCGTAGGGAAGGGGGCCGGCTGGGAGACCCAGTACTTC
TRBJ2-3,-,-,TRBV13,CASSFFRVDGAHRGTQYF,TGTGCCAGCAGCTTTTTCCGGGTTGACGGGGCCCACCGGGGGACGCAGTATTTT
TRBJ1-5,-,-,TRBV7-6,CASSREQANQPQHF,TGTGCCAGCAGCCGTGAACAGGCTAATCAGCCCCAGCATTTT
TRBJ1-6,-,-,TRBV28,CASSAIGRSSSYNSPLHF,TGTGCCAGCAGTGCTATCGGCCGGAGTAGCTCCTATAATTCACCCCTCCACTTT
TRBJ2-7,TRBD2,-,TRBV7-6,CASSLSGRFDYEQYF,TGTGCCAGCAGCCTTAGCGGGAGGTTTGATTACGAGCAGTACTTC
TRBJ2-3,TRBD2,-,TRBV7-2,CASSRLAGLDTDTQYF,TGTGCCAGCAGCCGCCTAGCGGGACTAGACACAGATACGCAGTATTTT
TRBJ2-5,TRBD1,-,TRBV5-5,CASSLGQGAGETQYF,TGTGCCAGCAGCTTGGGGCAGGGGGCGGGAGAGACCCAGTACTTC
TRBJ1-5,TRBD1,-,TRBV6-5,CATKTGQGQWQPQHF,TGTGCCACTAAAACGGGACAGGGTCAGTGGCAGCCCCAGCATTTT
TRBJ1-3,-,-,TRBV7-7,CASSPRPIGGSGNTIYF,TGTGCCAGCAGCCCAAGACCAATCGGGGGCTCTGGAAACACCATATATTTT
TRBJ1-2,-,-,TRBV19,CATHGGSGLSGYTF,TGTGCCACCCACGGAGGATCTGGGCTGTCTGGCTACACCTTC
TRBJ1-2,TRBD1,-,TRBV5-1,CASSLDGTGFYGFTF,TGCGCCAGCAGCTTGGACGGGACAGGGTTCTATGGTTTCACCTTC
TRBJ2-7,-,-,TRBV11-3,CASSLGLANEQYF,TGTGCCAGCAGCTTAGGGCTAGCCAACGAGCAGTACTTC
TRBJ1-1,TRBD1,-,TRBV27,CASSPRQGPPDTEAFF,TGTGCCAGCAGTCCAAGACAGGGGCCCCCGGACACTGAAGCTTTCTTT
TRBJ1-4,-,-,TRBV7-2,CASSSPGGEEKLFF,TGTGCCAGCAGCTCTCCGGGGGGTGAGGAAAAACTGTTTTTT
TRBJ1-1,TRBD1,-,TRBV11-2,CASSSYRGGTEAFF,TGTGCCAGCAGCTCGTACAGGGGAGGCACTGAAGCTTTCTTT
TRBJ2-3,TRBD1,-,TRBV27,CASSHDRVDTQYF,TGTGCCAGCAGTCACGACAGGGTTGATACGCAGTATTTT
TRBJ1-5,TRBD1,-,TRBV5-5,CASSPAGTGNQPQHF,TGTGCCAGCAGCCCGGCCGGGACAGGCAATCAGCCCCAGCATTTT
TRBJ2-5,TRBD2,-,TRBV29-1,CSVNRASGRSGETQYF,TGCAGCGTTAATCGGGCTAGCGGGAGATCTGGGGAGACCCAGTACTTC
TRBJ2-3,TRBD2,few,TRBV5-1,CASSYISGSGYTQYF,TGCGCCAGCAGTTATATAAGCGGGAGCGGGTATACGCAGTATTTT
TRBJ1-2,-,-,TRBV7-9,CASKEGVSAGGYTF,TGTGCCAGCAAAGAAGGCGTCTCGGCAGGCGGCTACACCTTC
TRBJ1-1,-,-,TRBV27,CASSPGVDTEAFF,TGTGCCAGCAGTCCAGGGGTCGACACTGAAGCTTTCTTT
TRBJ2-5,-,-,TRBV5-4,CASGLGETQYF,TGTGCCAGCGGTCTGGGCGAGACCCAGTACTTC
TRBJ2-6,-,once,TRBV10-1,CASIFSGANVLTF,TGCGCCAGCATCTTCTCTGGGGCCAACGTCCTGACTTTC
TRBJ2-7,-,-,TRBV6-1,CASSEDTYEQYF,TGTGCCAGCAGTGAGGACACCTACGAGCAGTACTTC
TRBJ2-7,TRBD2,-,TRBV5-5,CASSPTSGSAPYEQYF,TGTGCCAGCAGCCCAACTAGCGGGAGTGCTCCCTACGAGCAGTACTTC
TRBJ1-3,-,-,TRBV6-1,CASSEEDSQGNTIYF,TGTGCCAGCAGTGAAGAGGACAGCCAAGGAAACACCATATATTTT
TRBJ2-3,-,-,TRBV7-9,CSSSLGQGITDTQYF,TGTTCCAGCAGCTTAGGGCAGGGGATCACAGATACGCAGTATTTT
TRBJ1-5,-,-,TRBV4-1,CASSQVPERRDQPQHF,TGCGCCAGCAGCCAAGTCCCGGAACGGCGGGATCAGCCCCAGCATTTT
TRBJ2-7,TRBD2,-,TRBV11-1,CASSPTSGRLDEQYF,TGTGCCAGCAGCCCCACTAGCGGGAGGCTCGACGAGCAGTACTTC
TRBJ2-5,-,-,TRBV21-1,CASVSNRETQYF,TGTGCCAGCGTGAGTAATCGCGAGACCCAGTACTTC
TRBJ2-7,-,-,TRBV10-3,CAINSSPGTYEQYF,TGTGCCATCAATTCATCGCCAGGAACCTACGAGCAGTACTTC
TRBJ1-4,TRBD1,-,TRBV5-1,CASSDGTGLNEKLFF,TGCGCCAGCAGCGACGGGACAGGCCTTAATGAAAAACTGTTTTTT
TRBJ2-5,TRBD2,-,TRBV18,CASSPLKRGASYQETQYF,TGTGCCAGCTCACCACTTAAGCGGGGAGCCTCGTACCAAGAGACCCAGTACTTC
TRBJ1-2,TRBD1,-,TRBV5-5,CASSLEGQGNAGYTF,TGTGCCAGCAGCTTGGAAGGACAGGGGAACGCTGGCTACACCTTC
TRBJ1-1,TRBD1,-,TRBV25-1,CASSPGQGSVSVTEAFF,TGTGCCAGCAGCCCGGGACAGGGATCGGTTAGCGTCACTGAAGCTTTCTTT
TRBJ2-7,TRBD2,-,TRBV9,CASSVAIAGGDSEQYF,TGTGCCAGCAGCGTAGCTATCGCGGGAGGGGACTCCGAGCAGTACTTC
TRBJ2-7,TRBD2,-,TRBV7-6,CASSSGLAGGMQYF,TGTGCCAGCAGCTCCGGACTAGCGGGAGGTATGCAGTACTTC